A selection of T cell receptor beta chains follows, all from one sample in a study of T cell responses to AZD1222 COVID-19 vaccine. The table came from immunoSEQ multiplex PCR; TCRdb's copy has only in-frame clones and leaves some out. The sample includes 150,000 to 200,000 clones, roughly 94% of them seen just once. This sample comprised peripheral blood, obtained 28 days after the second AZD1222 dose. The receptors were sampled from an adult who received the AZD1222 COVID-19 vaccine. CDR3s include the opening cysteine and the closing phenylalanine or tryptophan. D genes are given only for firm matches. Clone size, where shown, is once, few, many, or a class for clones that have expanded.

clone size,J gene,D gene,V gene,CDR3 protein,CDR3 DNA
-,TRBJ1-5,TRBD1,TRBV11-2,CASSLGTGDQPQHF,TGTGCCAGCAGCTTAGGGACAGGGGATCAGCCCCAGCATTTT
-,TRBJ2-2,TRBD1,TRBV7-2,CASSTGTGYSLFF,TGTGCCAGCAGCACCGGGACAGGGTATTCGCTGTTTTTT
once,TRBJ2-7,TRBD1,TRBV30,CAWSAGGRREQYF,TGTGCCTGGAGTGCAGGGGGAAGAAGGGAGCAGTACTTC
-,TRBJ1-3,-,TRBV10-1,CASSGGDPGNTIYF,TGCGCCAGCAGTGGAGGGGATCCTGGAAACACCATATATTTT
-,TRBJ1-2,TRBD1,TRBV3-1/TRBV3-2,CASSQGVDRVEGYTF,TGTGCCAGCAGCCAGGGTGTGGACAGGGTGGAAGGCTACACCTTC
-,TRBJ2-5,-,TRBV30,CAWMTGMATQYF,TGTGCCTGGATGACTGGAATGGCGACCCAGTACTTC
-,TRBJ1-2,-,TRBV6-5,CASSNLGSPDGYTF,TGTGCCAGCAGTAACTTGGGATCACCTGACGGCTACACCTTC
-,TRBJ1-1,-,TRBV11-2,CASSFITGSSTEAFF,TGTGCCAGCAGCTTCATCACAGGGTCCTCCACTGAAGCTTTCTTT
-,TRBJ1-1,-,TRBV9,CASSFSPMNTEAFF,TGTGCCAGCAGCTTTAGTCCCATGAACACTGAAGCTTTCTTT
-,TRBJ2-3,-,TRBV29-1,CSVEERGTQYF,TGCAGCGTTGAAGAGCGGGGTACGCAGTATTTT
-,TRBJ2-5,-,TRBV30,CAWSVSAFIQETQYF,TGTGCCTGGAGTGTATCGGCTTTTATCCAAGAGACCCAGTACTTC
-,TRBJ2-5,-,TRBV15,CATSRDPKETQYF,TGTGCCACCAGCAGAGATCCCAAAGAGACCCAGTACTTC
-,TRBJ1-1,TRBD1,TRBV29-1,CSVSKTGVGHGHTEAFF,TGCAGCGTTTCGAAAACAGGGGTAGGACACGGCCACACTGAAGCTTTCTTT
-,TRBJ2-1,-,TRBV5-1,CASSFPAGGENYNEQFF,TGCGCCAGCAGCTTCCCGGCCGGCGGGGAAAATTACAATGAGCAGTTCTTC
once,TRBJ2-7,TRBD1,TRBV5-1,CASSLGRGPQYF,TGCGCCAGCAGCTTGGGCAGGGGGCCGCAGTACTTC
-,TRBJ1-4,TRBD1,TRBV7-9,CASSIPTGAMEKLFF,TGTGCCAGCAGCATTCCGACAGGGGCAATGGAAAAACTGTTTTTT
once,TRBJ1-5,TRBD1,TRBV23-1,CASSQSNRGLSNQPQHF,TGCGCCAGCAGTCAATCGAACAGGGGGTTGAGCAATCAGCCCCAGCATTTT
-,TRBJ1-1,TRBD1,TRBV2,CASRQGVKAEAFF,TGTGCCAGCAGGCAGGGGGTGAAGGCTGAAGCTTTCTTT
-,TRBJ2-3,-,TRBV6-5,CASSRGHTQYF,TGTGCCAGCAGCCGAGGGCATACGCAGTATTTT
-,TRBJ1-2,-,TRBV4-1,CASSLDLSYGYTF,TGCGCCAGCAGCCTGGACCTATCCTATGGCTACACCTTC
-,TRBJ1-1,-,TRBV6-2/TRBV6-3,CASSFGLRWGTEAFF,TGTGCCAGCAGTTTCGGGCTTCGGTGGGGCACTGAAGCTTTCTTT
-,TRBJ1-2,-,TRBV19,CASSIVDGSNYGYTF,TGTGCCAGTAGTATAGTCGACGGTTCTAACTATGGCTACACCTTC
-,TRBJ1-1,-,TRBV19,CASTRGRPMNTEAFF,TGTGCCAGTACCAGGGGCAGACCCATGAACACTGAAGCTTTCTTT
-,TRBJ2-7,-,TRBV6-1,CASSESGHFYEQYF,TGTGCCAGCAGTGAGTCAGGACACTTCTACGAGCAGTACTTC
-,TRBJ1-6,TRBD1,TRBV6-5,CASSRDRENSPLHF,TGTGCCAGCAGCAGGGACAGGGAAAATTCACCCCTCCACTTT
-,TRBJ2-7,TRBD1,TRBV30,CAWSPRTGTGKYEQYF,TGTGCCTGGAGTCCACGGACGGGGACAGGAAAGTACGAGCAGTACTTC
-,TRBJ1-2,-,TRBV7-9,CASSRPGLDYGYTF,TGTGCCAGCAGCCGCCCGGGACTCGACTATGGCTACACCTTC
few,TRBJ1-5,-,TRBV27,CASSLGPAGERPQHF,TGTGCCAGCAGCCTCGGTCCCGCAGGGGAGCGGCCCCAGCATTTT
once,TRBJ1-2,-,TRBV6-5,CASSYSGSDYGYTF,TGTGCCAGCAGTTACTCAGGGTCGGACTATGGCTACACCTTC
once,TRBJ2-2,-,TRBV27,CASSFIEGYGELFF,TGTGCCAGCAGTTTCATCGAAGGGTACGGGGAGCTGTTTTTT
-,TRBJ2-3,-,TRBV24-1,CATSAHEADTQYF,TGTGCCACCAGTGCCCATGAGGCAGATACGCAGTATTTT
-,TRBJ1-5,TRBD1,TRBV5-5,CASSLDRSNQPQHF,TGTGCCAGCAGCCTGGACAGGAGCAATCAGCCCCAGCATTTT
-,TRBJ1-1,-,TRBV19,CASSIKKGMNTEAFF,TGTGCCAGTAGTATCAAGAAGGGGATGAACACTGAAGCTTTCTTT
once,TRBJ1-1,-,TRBV25-1,CASSDLPSGGRGPTEAFF,TGTGCCAGCAGTGACCTGCCGTCGGGGGGGCGAGGACCCACTGAAGCTTTCTTT
-,TRBJ1-1,-,TRBV19,CASSIGFMNTEAFF,TGTGCCAGTAGTATTGGGTTTATGAACACTGAAGCTTTCTTT
-,TRBJ1-4,TRBD1,TRBV2,CASSGTGSNEKLFF,TGTGCCAGCAGTGGGACAGGGTCTAATGAAAAACTGTTTTTT
-,TRBJ1-2,-,TRBV3-1/TRBV3-2,CASSLSGPDGYTF,TGTGCCAGCAGCCTCTCAGGTCCGGACGGCTACACCTTC